Listed below are T cell receptor beta chains from one sample, sequenced in a study of blood T cell repertoires in COVID-19. Assay: immunoSEQ multiplex PCR; the TCRdb copy retains only in-frame clones and omits some. Of 100,000 to 150,000 clones in the sample, approximately 90% are singletons; the top ten hold about 1.2%. The sequenced sample consisted of peripheral blood. These receptors came from a woman aged 80 or over with acute or convalescent COVID-19. Each CDR3 is given with its conserved first and last residue. D genes are given only for firm matches. Expanded clones get a size class; other rows say once, few or many, or leave the size out.

16	NA	TRBV19	TRBJ2-1	TRBD2	TGTGCCAGTAGTATAGAAGGTAGCGGGGTGGGCGGTGAGCAGTTCTTC	CASSIEGSGVGGEQFF
16	NA	TRBV18	TRBJ2-7	TRBD1	TGTGCCAGCTCACCACAGGGAGACAGGGGCGACTACGAGCAGTACTTC	CASSPQGDRGDYEQYF
17	NA	TRBV4-3	TRBJ1-4	NA	TGCGCCAGCAGCCAAGGGCAGGCGGGGTCAACTAATGAAAAACTGTTTTTT	CASSQGQAGSTNEKLFF
15	NA	TRBV28	TRBJ2-1	TRBD2	TGTGCCAGCAGTTCTCCGGGAGGCTCCTACAATGAGCAGTTCTTC	CASSSPGGSYNEQFF
17	NA	TRBV7-7	TRBJ2-5	TRBD2	TGTGCTAGCAGCTCCCTTGGATTAGCGGGAGGTCGAGAGACCCAGTACTTC	CASSSLGLAGGRETQYF
13	NA	TRBV12-3/TRBV12-4	TRBJ2-7	TRBD2	TGTGCCAGCAGCTGGCGGGGGTCGGGTGAGCAGTACTTC	CASSWRGSGEQYF
16	NA	TRBV5-8	TRBJ2-2	TRBD2	TGTGCCAGCAGCGCACGACTAGCGGGAGTTACCGGGGAGCTGTTTTTT	CASSARLAGVTGELFF
15	NA	TRBV19	TRBJ1-2	NA	TGTGCCAGTATCGCAACGCGGGGGGCAGGCTATGGCTACACCTTC	CASIATRGAGYGYTF
14	NA	TRBV24-1	TRBJ2-3	NA	TGTGCCACCAGTGTGGGAGGGGGGACAGATACGCAGTATTTT	CATSVGGGTDTQYF
14	NA	TRBV5-1	TRBJ2-1	NA	TGCGCCAGCAGCTTGGGACAGTCCTACAATGAGCAGTTCTTC	CASSLGQSYNEQFF
15	NA	TRBV4-2	TRBJ2-2	NA	TGTGCCAGCAGCCATTCGGGACTTAACACCGGGGAGCTGTTTTTT	CASSHSGLNTGELFF
13	once	TRBV10-3	TRBJ2-1	NA	TGTGCCATCGGCGGGACCTCCTACAATGAGCAGTTCTTC	CAIGGTSYNEQFF
15	NA	TRBV28	TRBJ2-7	TRBD1	TGTGCCAGCAGTTCGTCGGGACAGGGGGCCTACGAGCAGTACTTC	CASSSSGQGAYEQYF
16	few	TRBV7-9	TRBJ1-5	TRBD1	TGTGCCAGCAGCCATACAGGGGGCTATGGAAATCAGCCCCAGCATTTT	CASSHTGGYGNQPQHF
15	NA	TRBV11-1	TRBJ2-7	TRBD1	TGTGCCAGCAGCTTGGGACAGGCCTCGCGATACGAGCAGTACTTC	CASSLGQASRYEQYF
15	once	TRBV5-1	TRBJ2-7	TRBD2	TGCGCCAGCAGCGCGATGACTAGCGGGGCGGCCGAGCAGTACTTC	CASSAMTSGAAEQYF
14	NA	TRBV28	TRBJ2-1	TRBD1	TGTGCCAGCACCAGTGGGCAGGGGGTTAGTGAGCAGTTCTTC	CASTSGQGVSEQFF
19	NA	TRBV6-6	TRBJ1-6	TRBD1	TGTGCCAGCAGTCAACCCGGGACAGGGGGCTTCGGTTTTAATTCACCCCTCCACTTT	CASSQPGTGGFGFNSPLHF
11	NA	TRBV2	TRBJ1-1	NA	TGTGCCAGCGGGGCATTCACTGAAGCTTTCTTT	CASGAFTEAFF
15	NA	TRBV6-5	TRBJ1-1	TRBD1	TGTGCCAGCACCTACGAGACAGGGGGCCTCACTGAAGCTTTCTTT	CASTYETGGLTEAFF
16	NA	TRBV28	TRBJ1-5	NA	TGTGCCAGCAGTTTAGTAACCACAGGGACGAATCAGCCCCAGCATTTT	CASSLVTTGTNQPQHF
14	NA	TRBV28	TRBJ2-7	NA	TGTGCCAGCAGTTTGACAGGCGGCAGTTACGAGCAGTACTTC	CASSLTGGSYEQYF
13	NA	TRBV3-1/TRBV3-2	TRBJ2-7	NA	TGTGCCAGCAGCCAGGCTCTAGACTACGAGCAGTACTTC	CASSQALDYEQYF